The 9 T cell receptor beta chains listed next were all sequenced from one sample in a study of technical replicates of blood from a few donors. This table comes from immunoSEQ multiplex PCR, and its TCRdb copy is limited to in-frame clones, with some not included. Among roughly 15,000 clones listed, 80% to 90% were seen once. Sample: PBMCs. These receptors were obtained from a human donor in good health.

J is TRBJ2-1 and V is TRBV11-2; TRBD2 matches at 11 bases. The ends lost 0 bases at V and 6 bases at J; junction bases unmatched: 7. Germline CDR1 and CDR2: SGHAT and FQNNGV. This CDR3 has 17 amino acids. In DNA form, the CDR3 reads TGTGCCAGCAGCTTAGATAGCGGGAGGGCCGGTAGCAATGAGCAGTTCTTC. Amino acids: CASSLDSGRAGSNEQFF.

This clone appeared once. The chain joins TRBV6-1 to TRBJ1-4; 7 nucleotides line up with TRBD1. Germline trimming cut 6 bases from V and 5 bases from J; bases unmatched to any gene: 3. Germline V gives CDR1 MNHNS, CDR2 SASEGT. The CDR3 spans 13 residues. The CDR3 sequence is CASSRQGNEKLFF. CDR3 nucleotides: TGTGCCAGCAGCCGACAGGGAAATGAAAAACTGTTTTTT.

J is TRBJ2-2 and V is TRBV30, with 7 bases lining up with TRBD2. The germline gives CDR1 GTSNPN, CDR2 SVGIG (reference sequence). The V segment lost 2 bases and the J segment 6 bases; nucleotides outside the gene matches: 6. This CDR3 is built from 14 residues. The CDR3 sequence is CAWSRGSKAGELFF. CDR3 nucleotide sequence: TGTGCCTGGAGTCGCGGGAGCAAGGCCGGGGAGCTGTTTTTT.

The chain combines TRBV5-4 with TRBJ2-1; 8 nucleotides line up with TRBD2. The germline gives CDR1 SGHNT, CDR2 YYREEE (reference sequence). The CDR3 length is 16 residues. The V segment lost 7 bases and the J segment 3 bases; nucleotides outside the gene matches: 12. The CDR3 protein is CASFKGGREDYNEQFF. CDR3 coding DNA: TGTGCCAGCTTCAAAGGGGGGCGGGAGGACTACAATGAGCAGTTCTTC. Supplemented by reference TRBV5-4 and TRBJ2-1, the full variable domain reads ETGVTQSPTHLIKTRGQQVTLRCSSQSGHNTVSWYQQALGQGPQFIFQYYREEENGRGNFPPRFSGLQFPNYSSELNVNALELDDSALYLCASFKGGREDYNEQFFGPGTRLTVL.

V is TRBV29-1 and J is TRBJ2-3, with D hard to call. Trimming shortened V by 6 bases and J by 4 bases, and 8 bases separated the two germline ends. The CDR3 length is 11 residues. Germline V CDR1 and CDR2: SQVTM, ANQGSEA. The chain's CDR3 is CSVMGPDTQYF. As DNA, the CDR3 is TGCAGCGTGATGGGCCCAGATACGCAGTATTTT.

This clone was found once. The V call is TRBV5-6, the J call TRBJ2-2, with 9 bases lining up with TRBD1. Germline CDR1 reads SGHDT; CDR2 reads YYEEEE. The V segment lost 2 bases and the J segment 8 bases; nucleotides outside the gene matches: 7. The CDR3 is 15 amino acids. DNA for the CDR3: TGTGCCAGCAGCTTCGACAGGGGGTCGGCTGGGGAGCTGTTTTTT. It is translated as CASSFDRGSAGELFF.

The chain carries TRBV12-5 and TRBJ2-1; 7 bases map to TRBD1. The germline gives CDR1 LGHNT, CDR2 FRNRAP. The CDR3 runs 13 residues. V lost 6 bases, J lost 6 bases, and 5 bases stayed unmatched. CDR3 coding DNA: TGTGCTAGTGGCCTAGGACAGGCCAATGAGCAGTTCTTC. Its protein is CASGLGQANEQFF.

The chain combines TRBV27 with TRBJ2-5; 7 positions agree with TRBD1. V was pared by 8 bases and J by 4 bases, with 10 bases of the junction left unmatched. The CDR3 runs 14 residues. The germline V gene encodes CDR1 MNHEY and CDR2 SMNVEV (reference sequence). This chain's CDR3 is CASSPWTGGETQYF. The CDR3 DNA reads as TGTGCCAGCTCTCCCTGGACAGGCGGAGAGACCCAGTACTTC.

V is TRBV6-1 and J is TRBJ1-1; D is unclear. The germline V gene has CDR1 MNHNS and CDR2 SASEGT. CDR3 length equals 12 residues. V gave up 6 bases and J gave up 0 bases, with 5 bases separating them. Written as DNA, the CDR3 is TGTGCCAGCAGGGCTTTGAACACTGAAGCTTTCTTT. This translates into CASRALNTEAFF.